This TCR beta chain was retrieved from a study of blood T cell repertoires in COVID-19. On the study more broadly: Spain, Italy and the United States supplied samples that represented acute and convalescent COVID-19. From T cells, B-cell-depleted T cells, or PBMCs came the material, which was cDNA or gDNA.

Authors' processing steps: Nucleated cell counts were estimated from reference gene primer amplification. Here immunoSEQ multiplex PCR was the method, and the copy in TCRdb shows in-frame clones only, minus some. Clone size and the V and J calls come from that table; the DNA yielded D and trimming. This sample has 150,000 to 200,000 clones, with 80% to 90% found just once. Losses at the gene ends were 5 bases for V and 5 bases for J; bases not matched to a gene: 6. The germline CDR1 and CDR2 sequences are SGHNT and YENEEA. The CDR3 extends over 15 amino acids. The source of this sequence is a woman aged 18-29 years who had recovered from COVID-19. The J gene is TRBJ2-2, the V gene TRBV11-3; TRBD1 aligns across 9 bases. The sequenced sample consisted of peripheral blood. In DNA, the CDR3 is TGTGCCAGCAGCCCTCAACAGGGGGCGACCGGGGAGCTGTTTTTT. Translated, it gives CASSPQQGATGELFF.